This T cell receptor beta chain was documented in a study of T cells in Graves' hyperthyroidism and ophthalmopathy (dated by TCRdb to 2018 to 2020). Background for the entire study: Peripheral blood was collected at initial diagnosis, before any treatment. TCR V-J signatures able to tell the groups apart were searched for in a discovery cohort of 95 to 100 patients, of whom approximately 40 had Graves' ophthalmopathy and 57 had stable Graves' hyperthyroidism. The roughly 90 discovery patients were divided at random into training and test sets in a 7:3 ratio. An independent validation cohort of fewer than 20 hyperthyroidism patients and 17 patients who later progressed to ophthalmopathy tested prospective prediction of ophthalmopathy. In about 6 Graves' hyperthyroidism patients, the study also compared T-cell repertoires from thyroid tissue with T-cell repertoires from blood. After blood sampling, hyperthyroidism patients were treated with methimazole at a starting dose of 30 mg daily, and ophthalmopathy patients were treated with high-dose intravenous methylprednisolone. According to the paper, TCR Vbeta CDR3 sequencing was carried out on over 130 peripheral blood samples, which came from fewer than 50 ophthalmopathy, under 80 hyperthyroidism and some 17 progressor patients.

This clonotype was seen only a few times. What antigen it recognizes has not been identified. Base qualities are not recorded, but no much larger clone differs from it by a single base. The TCR beta CDR3 regions were amplified from the RNA transcripts. The TCR CDR3 was subjected to a first round of RT-PCR using the HTBI primer set and the Qiagen OneStep RT-PCR kit. Libraries were constructed in a second round of multiplex PCR, after which size selection and purification were performed. Libraries were sequenced paired-end with 100 bp reads on an Illumina HiSeq2000. As for how the authors treated the data: Raw data were processed with SOAPnuke, discarding reads with adapters, uncalled bases, mean Phred below 15, or no exact constant-primer or identifier match. High-quality paired reads were merged with COPE v1.2.5, and unique nucleotide sequences were defined as clonotypes. MiTCR v1.1 was used to align clonotypes to the IMGT TRBV, TRBD and TRBJ reference segments. The analysis was restricted to V-J combinations with a frequency above 0.0001, which together covered around 99% of the repertoires. A TCS score was defined as the ratio between F50 (clonal expansion) and ExV (chaos), using BLOSUM62-based TCRdist between CDR3 peptides within each V-J. Welch's t-statistics and random forest reduced fewer than 600 V-J features to about 13, which were used in a naive Bayes classifier (R e1071). TCRdb itself trimmed the public reads at Q25 with fastp, ran MiXCR and retained productive beta chains. Every CDR3 protein is listed once, alongside the most common genes and DNA of its rows. The V and J calls reflect TCRdb's pipeline rather than the authors' work. In all, the sample holds around 240,000 distinct CDR3 sequences, and about 15% of those were seen once. The ten biggest clones cover about 14% of the sample.

Hyperthyroidism patients were newly diagnosed, with disease duration under 2 months, and aged 18 to 65 years. Exclusion was applied to patients with uncontrolled infections, other autoimmune diseases, pregnancy or lactation. Diagnoses were based on clinical symptoms, serum thyroxine and TRAb, thyroid ultrasound and orbital computed tomography. Blood from progressor patients was collected at the time of first diagnosis with hyperthyroidism, before any ophthalmopathy symptoms had appeared. Ficoll-Paque density gradient centrifugation was used to isolate PBMCs from under 11 ml of fresh peripheral blood. Progressor patients were initially diagnosed with Graves' hyperthyroidism and developed ophthalmopathy during follow-up. Total RNA was extracted with Trizol reagent, and quality was checked on an Agilent 2100 Bioanalyzer. Per the germline V gene, MNHEY is the CDR1 and SVGEGT is the CDR2. V loses 5 bases of germline sequence and J loses 4 bases, and the interval between the two ends is 14 bases. Counted from cysteine to phenylalanine, this CDR3 has 14 amino acids. CDR3 DNA only is kept here, 42 bases in frame from base 1.

The paper's findings and limits, for the study overall: No statistical method was used to set the sample size in advance, and investigators knew the group allocation. A 13 V-J signature model separated ophthalmopathy from stable hyperthyroidism, with approximately 87% sensitivity and 81.08% specificity in cross-validation and 80%/75% in testing. In validation, the model predicted progression to ophthalmopathy with just under 71% sensitivity and 72.22% specificity, a median of 6.5 months before onset. Most expanded thyroid clonotypes (frequency above 0.001) were also detected in blood, a finding suggesting that blood repertoires may reflect thyroid immune responses.

The TCR was taken from a woman aged 40-49 years with Graves' hyperthyroidism that later progressed to Graves' ophthalmopathy. Sequencing used blood. The chain was built from TRBV6-2 or TRBV6-3 and TRBJ2-5; the D region is possibly TRBD1 or TRBD2, each matching across 6 bases. CDR3 reads: CASSTLGGIETQYF. The nucleotides are TGTGCCAGCAGTACCCTCGGGGGCATAGAGACCCAGTACTTC.